Shown below are 32 T cell receptor beta chains from a single sample sequenced in a study of cytomegalovirus exposure and HLA in healthy donors (TCRdb year 2017). The library relied on the immunoSEQ multiplex PCR assay. The multiplex PCR relied on a mix of 60 forward primers for TCR Vbeta segments and 13 reverse primers for TCR Jbeta segments. TCRdb stores this immuneACCESS table with in-frame sequences only. Part of the clones is absent; in the studies checked, under half of the shortfall reflects unresolved V genes, and no reason is known for the rest. Recorded for this sample are roughly 100,000 clones; less than 85% of them occurred a single time. 7.5% to 9% of the sample belongs to the ten largest clones. Material: PBMCs. Every receptor here comes from a man aged 35-49 years in good health and CMV-seropositive.

This chain uses TRBV18 with TRBJ1-1, with D tentatively TRBD1 (6 bases). Deletions cut 5 bases from V and 1 base from J, with 11 bases between. The V gene's germline CDR1 is KGHSH and CDR2 LQKENI. The CDR3 is 14 amino acids. CDR3 sequence (DNA): TGTGCCAGCTCAGATTGGACAGAGAACACTGAAGCTTTCTTT. This encodes CASSDWTENTEAFF.

This clone occurred once. This chain joins TRBV18 and TRBJ1-1; TRBD1 aligns across 8 bases. The V gene's germline CDR1 is KGHSH and CDR2 LQKENI. The CDR3 is 15 amino acids. V was pared by 4 bases and J by 2 bases, with 6 bases of the junction left unmatched. Written as DNA, the CDR3 is TGTGCCAGCTCACTAGGGACAGGTCGCAACACTGAAGCTTTCTTT. It translates to CASSLGTGRNTEAFF. The full variable domain, with the rest looked up from reference TRBV18 and TRBJ1-1, is NAGVMQNPRHLVRRRGQEARLRCSPMKGHSHVYWYRQLPEEGLKFMVYLQKENIIDESGMPKERFSAEFPKEGPSILRIQQVVRGDSAAYFCASSLGTGRNTEAFFGQGTRLTVV.

The chain recombines TRBV27 with TRBJ2-7; 9 nucleotides match TRBD1. CDR1 is MNHEY, CDR2 SMNVEV, per germline (reference sequence). After removal of 4 bases from V and 7 bases from J, the junction contained 2 bases not matched to a gene. This CDR3 is 12 amino acids long. The CDR3 nucleotides read TGTGCCAGCAGTTCGACAGGGGGGGAGCAGTACTTC. It encodes CASSSTGGEQYF.

There are a few counts of this clone. The CDR3 region has the DNA TGCGCCAGCAGCTTTATTCTAGCGGGAAACAATGAGCAGTTCTTC. Translation gives CASSFILAGNNEQFF. The rearrangement links TRBV5-1 to TRBJ2-1; 9 nucleotides agree with TRBD2. V shed 2 bases and J 5 bases; nucleotides not matched to a gene: 5. The CDR3 length is 15 residues. Germline CDR1 and CDR2: SGHRS and YFSETQ.

The chain links TRBV7-2 to TRBJ1-2, with 9 bases that match TRBD1. Germline V gives CDR1 SGHTA, CDR2 FQGNSA. The CDR3 is made up of 15 amino acids. Unmatched junction bases numbered 8, after V lost 1 base and J lost 8 bases. The CDR3 region has the DNA TGTGCCAGCAGCTTAGACACAGGGGGCTCGGGGGGCTACACCTTC. Translated, it gives CASSLDTGGSGGYTF.

This chain joins TRBV18 and TRBJ2-6; D uncertain. The germline V gene encodes CDR1 KGHSH and CDR2 LQKENI. Deletions cut 0 bases from V and 4 bases from J, with 7 bases between. The CDR3 spans 15 residues. The CDR3 loop is CASSPPRQGANVLTF. CDR3 coding DNA: TGTGCCAGCTCACCACCGAGACAAGGGGCCAACGTCCTGACTTTC.

The chain joins TRBV11-2 to TRBJ1-1; perhaps TRBD1 as D (5 bases). Germline V CDR1 and CDR2: SGHAT, FQNNGV. CDR3 length: 15 residues. Trimming removed 1 base from V and 2 bases from J, with 11 bases in between. CDR3: CASSLGARGNTEAFF. In DNA, the CDR3 is TGTGCCAGCAGCTTAGGCGCAAGGGGTAACACTGAAGCTTTCTTT.

The chain combines TRBV5-5 with TRBJ2-1; 8 bases align to TRBD2. Germline-derived CDR1 and CDR2 are SGHKS and YYEKEE (reference sequence). The CDR3 loop spans 15 amino acids. Losses at the gene ends were 4 bases for V and 10 bases for J; bases not matched to a gene: 13. CDR3 in amino acids: CASSPTGGYPGEQFF. The CDR3 DNA reads as TGTGCCAGCAGCCCTACGGGAGGGTATCCTGGGGAGCAGTTCTTC.

J is TRBJ2-2 and V is TRBV5-6; tentatively, D is TRBD1 (6 bases). This CDR3 is 16 amino acids long. Trimming cost V 3 bases and J 0 bases, with 12 bases left between them. Per the germline V gene, CDR1 is SGHDT and CDR2 is YYEEEE. CDR3 amino acids: CASSYTGFANTGELFF. In DNA form, the CDR3 reads TGTGCCAGCAGCTACACAGGGTTCGCGAACACCGGGGAGCTGTTTTTT. Full variable domain (outside the CDR3, taken from reference TRBV5-6 and TRBJ2-2): DAGVTQSPTHLIKTRGQQVTLRCSPKSGHDTVSWYQQALGQGPQFIFQYYEEEERQRGNFPDRFSGHQFPNYSSELNVNALLLGDSALYLCASSYTGFANTGELFFGEGSRLTVL.

V is TRBV19 and J is TRBJ2-1; a possible D gene is TRBD2 (5 bases). The germline V gene has CDR1 LNHDA and CDR2 SQIVND (reference sequence). V lost 3 bases, J lost 9 bases, and 21 bases lay in between. CDR3 size: 16 residues. The CDR3 spells CASSIEASSALSEQFF. Here the CDR3 DNA reads TGTGCCAGTAGTATTGAGGCTAGCTCGGCGTTAAGTGAGCAGTTCTTC.

This clone was seen once. The same CDR3 arises from other DNA sequences in this sample as well. The chain carries TRBV5-1 and TRBJ2-5, with TRBD1 matching 7 bases. TRBJ2-7 explains the end of the DNA better; the J call may be wrong. Germline V gene lookup returns CDR1 SGHRS and CDR2 YFSETQ. This CDR3 region has 14 residues. The CDR3 DNA is TGCGCCAGCAGTTTGACCCAGGGGGCCTACGAGCAGTACTTC. It encodes CASSLTQGAYEQYF.

The chain recombines TRBV28 with TRBJ1-2; TRBD1 matches at 11 bases. CDR3 size: 16 residues. The germline gives CDR1 MDHEN, CDR2 SYDVKM. V lost 0 bases, J lost 7 bases, and 7 bases stayed unmatched. The chain's CDR3 is CASSLWGTGGYGGYTF. In nucleotides, the CDR3 is TGTGCCAGCAGTTTATGGGGGACAGGGGGATATGGTGGCTACACCTTC.

This clone was seen only a few times. The genes are TRBV7-9 and TRBJ1-1; D may be TRBD1 (6 bases). V was trimmed by 3 bases and J by 5 bases, leaving 10 bases between them. The CDR3 runs 13 residues. CDR1 is SEHNR, CDR2 FQNEAQ, per germline (reference sequence). The CDR3 sequence: CASSFYRETEAFF. In DNA, the CDR3 is TGTGCCAGCAGCTTTTACAGGGAGACTGAAGCTTTCTTT.

The chain carries TRBV7-9 and TRBJ2-1; 9 bases map to TRBD2. This CDR3 spans 15 amino acids. Germline assignment: CDR1 SEHNR and CDR2 FQNEAQ (reference sequence). The trim removed 6 bases at V and 8 bases at J, leaving 11 bases unmatched. The CDR3 region is CASSFSGSKIDEQFF. In DNA, the CDR3 is TGTGCCAGCAGTTTTAGCGGGAGCAAAATCGATGAGCAGTTCTTC.

This chain joins TRBV12-1 and TRBJ2-5; no check of the table's D call, TRBD1, against the DNA was made. TRBV12-1 is recorded as a pseudogene. This CDR3 has 15 residues. CDR3 bases: TGTGCCAGCAGCTTTGCTCATGACAGGGTAGAGACCCAGTACTTC. This sequence encodes CASSFAHDRVETQYF.

This chain connects TRBV7-2 to TRBJ2-5, with 7 bases fitting TRBD2. V lost 6 bases and J lost 4; bases outside the gene matches: 11. The germline CDR1 and CDR2 sequences are SGHTA and FQGNSA. This CDR3 comprises 15 residues. This chain's CDR3 is CASSGGGFRGETQYF. In DNA form, the CDR3 reads TGTGCCAGCAGTGGGGGGGGTTTTCGGGGAGAGACCCAGTACTTC. Full variable domain (missing parts from reference TRBV7-2 and TRBJ2-5): GAGVSQSPSNKVTEKGKDVELRCDPISGHTALYWYRQSLGQGLEFLIYFQGNSAPDKSGLPSDRFSAERTGGSVSTLTIQRTQQEDSAVYLCASSGGGFRGETQYFGPGTRLLVL.

This chain joins TRBV6-6 and TRBJ2-5; 8 bases agree with TRBD2. The CDR3 is made up of 12 amino acids. Per the germline V gene, CDR1 is MNHNY and CDR2 is SVGAGI (reference sequence). V lost 8 bases and J lost 1; bases outside the gene matches: 0. The DNA for the CDR3 is TGTGCCAGCGCGGGGGGCCAAGAGACCCAGTACTTC. It codes for CASAGGQETQYF.

This clone was seen just once. The V and J genes are TRBV7-2 and TRBJ1-4, with TRBD1 as a possible D gene (6 bases). The CDR3 totals 15 residues. V lost 4 bases and J lost 6, with 15 bases in between. Germline lookup yields CDR1 SGHTA and CDR2 FQGNSA. CDR3 nucleotides: TGTGCCAGCAGCTCAGCCGGGACATCCCATGAAAAACTGTTTTTT. Residues: CASSSAGTSHEKLFF.

The chain uses TRBV6-6 and TRBJ2-5; perhaps TRBD1 as D (6 bases). The J call is doubtful: the DNA matches TRBJ2-7 better. The CDR3 consists of 16 residues. Germline V lookup: CDR1 MNHNY, CDR2 SVGAGI (reference sequence). CDR3 DNA sequence: TGTGCCAGCAGTTCAACCTGGGACACGAGCTCCTACGAGCAGTACTTC. It encodes CASSSTWDTSSYEQYF.

The V and J genes are TRBV10-3 and TRBJ1-1; D unresolved. Trimming took 4 bases from V and 0 from J, leaving 6 bases between them. CDR1 ENHRY and CDR2 SYGVKD come from the germline V gene. The CDR3 is 13 amino acids. CDR3 protein: CAISAQLNTEAFF. CDR3 sequence (DNA): TGTGCCATCAGTGCCCAGTTGAACACTGAAGCTTTCTTT.

This chain links TRBV7-8 with TRBJ1-5; D is unclear. The V gene's germline CDR1 is SGHVS and CDR2 FQNEAQ. V lost 1 base, J lost 4 bases, and 23 bases lay in between. CDR3 size: 19 residues. The DNA for the CDR3 is TGTGCCAGCAGCTTAGGAGATACTCAAAGGAGGAATTGGAATCAGCCCCAGCATTTT. As protein: CASSLGDTQRRNWNQPQHF.

In nucleotides, the CDR3 is TGCGCCAGCAGCCAGGGTTCGGACACTGAAGCTTTCTTT. Its protein product is CASSQGSDTEAFF. The chain recombines TRBV10-1 with TRBJ1-1, with a tentative D call TRBD1 (5 bases). Germline V gives CDR1 WNHNN, CDR2 SYGVQD (reference sequence). V was shortened by 6 bases and J by 3 bases, with 11 bases between the two germline ends. CDR3 length: 13 amino acids.

This rearrangement joins TRBV7-9 to TRBJ2-2, with TRBD1 identical over 11 bases. Germline V gives CDR1 SEHNR, CDR2 FQNEAQ (reference sequence). CDR3 length: 14 amino acids. Losses at the gene ends were 5 bases for V and 5 bases for J; bases not matched to a gene: 1. CDR3 sequence reads: CASSRDRGTGELFF. Here the CDR3 DNA reads TGTGCCAGCAGCCGGGACAGGGGGACCGGGGAGCTGTTTTTT.

The V and J genes are TRBV7-6 and TRBJ2-3; 12 bases are shared with TRBD2. CDR3 length equals 19 residues. The V gene end was trimmed by 3 bases and the J gene end by 2 bases; junction bases not matched to a gene: 12. Germline CDR1 is SGHVS and CDR2 is FNYEAQ. The DNA of the CDR3 is TGTGCCAGCAGCTTTACTAGCGGGGGGCCTACTCGAACCACAGATACGCAGTATTTT. This gives the protein CASSFTSGGPTRTTDTQYF.

This clone was observed a single time. The germline gene is not matched at one end of the junction; a read error may be the cause. Other DNA sequences in the sample encode the same CDR3. This rearrangement joins TRBV27 to TRBJ1-2; 8 positions agree with TRBD1. Germline V gene data show CDR1 as MNHEY and CDR2 as SMNVEV (reference sequence). This CDR3 comprises 14 residues. The CDR3 spells CASSLGQGAFGYTF. CDR3 in DNA: TGTGCCAGCAGTTTAGGGCAGGGGGCGTTTGGCTACACCTTT.

The chain uses TRBV5-6 and TRBJ2-3, with 7 nucleotides matching TRBD2. Losses at the gene ends were 4 bases for V and 3 bases for J; bases not matched to a gene: 14. The CDR3 length is 17 residues. Germline values: CDR1 SGHDT, CDR2 YYEEEE. The CDR3 reads CASSPPLAGDGTDTQYF. CDR3 in DNA: TGTGCCAGCAGCCCCCCCCTGGCGGGAGACGGTACAGATACGCAGTATTTT.

This clone showed up just a few times. The genes are TRBV29-1 and TRBJ1-1; D call uncertain. The CDR3 totals 13 residues. V gave up 2 bases and J gave up 0 bases, with 7 bases separating them. The V gene's germline CDR1 is SQVTM and CDR2 ANQGSEA. The chain's CDR3 is CSVESRMNTEAFF. For the CDR3, the DNA is TGCAGCGTTGAAAGCAGGATGAACACTGAAGCTTTCTTT.

The rearrangement links TRBV4-2 to TRBJ2-3, with D perhaps TRBD1 (6 bases). Germline lookup yields CDR1 LGHNA and CDR2 YNFKEQ. The ends were cut back, 3 bases at V and 0 bases at J, with 28 bases in the middle. The CDR3 sequence is 21 residues long. CDR3 bases: TGTGCCAGCAGCCAGGACGAGAAGGGGGAGCGAACCACGCCTAGCACAGATACGCAGTATTTT. Residues: CASSQDEKGERTTPSTDTQYF.

The CDR3 reads CSVGGQPNTEAFF. The CDR3 coding sequence is TGCAGCGTTGGAGGACAGCCGAACACTGAAGCTTTCTTT. The V gene is TRBV29-1, the J gene TRBJ1-1; possible D gene TRBD1, 6 bases. This CDR3 contains 13 residues. V lost 4 bases and J lost 1, with 10 bases in between. In germline, CDR1 is SQVTM, CDR2 ANQGSEA. Variable domain in full (rest from reference TRBV29-1 and TRBJ1-1): SAVISQKPSRDICQRGTSLTIQCQVDSQVTMMFWYRQQPGQSLTLIATANQGSEATYESGFVIDKFPISRPNLTFSTLTVSNMSPEDSSIYLCSVGGQPNTEAFFGQGTRLTVV.

This clone was detected a few times. J is TRBJ2-1 and V is TRBV6-4; tentatively, D is TRBD2 (5 bases). The CDR3 sequence is 14 residues long. The ends were cut back, 0 bases at V and 6 bases at J, with 9 bases in the middle. Germline values: CDR1 MRHNA, CDR2 SNTAGT. CDR3 in amino acids: CASSDSGGFNEQFF. The CDR3, as DNA: TGTGCCAGCAGTGACTCCGGAGGTTTCAATGAGCAGTTCTTC.

The rearrangement links TRBV19 to TRBJ1-2; 7 bases fit TRBD1. The CDR3 has 16 residues. With V trimmed by 2 bases and J by 7 bases, 13 bases remained unmatched. Germline values: CDR1 LNHDA, CDR2 SQIVND (reference sequence). CDR3 region: CASSIRFGTVGSGYTF. For the CDR3, the DNA is TGTGCCAGTAGTATACGTTTTGGGACAGTCGGCTCTGGCTACACCTTC. Full variable domain (missing parts from reference TRBV19 and TRBJ1-2): DGGITQSPKYLFRKEGQNVTLSCEQNLNHDAMYWYRQDPGQGLRLIYYSQIVNDFQKGDIAEGYSVSREKKESFPLTVTSAQKNPTAFYLCASSIRFGTVGSGYTFGSGTRLTVV.

The J gene is TRBJ1-5, the V gene TRBV6-1, with D unresolved. Per germline, CDR1 MNHNS and CDR2 SASEGT. The CDR3 is made up of 13 amino acids. V lost 7 bases to trimming and J lost 2 bases, with 9 bases between them. The CDR3 DNA reads as TGTGCCAGCAACCCGAGGGGCAATCAGCCCCAGCATTTT. Protein sequence: CASNPRGNQPQHF.